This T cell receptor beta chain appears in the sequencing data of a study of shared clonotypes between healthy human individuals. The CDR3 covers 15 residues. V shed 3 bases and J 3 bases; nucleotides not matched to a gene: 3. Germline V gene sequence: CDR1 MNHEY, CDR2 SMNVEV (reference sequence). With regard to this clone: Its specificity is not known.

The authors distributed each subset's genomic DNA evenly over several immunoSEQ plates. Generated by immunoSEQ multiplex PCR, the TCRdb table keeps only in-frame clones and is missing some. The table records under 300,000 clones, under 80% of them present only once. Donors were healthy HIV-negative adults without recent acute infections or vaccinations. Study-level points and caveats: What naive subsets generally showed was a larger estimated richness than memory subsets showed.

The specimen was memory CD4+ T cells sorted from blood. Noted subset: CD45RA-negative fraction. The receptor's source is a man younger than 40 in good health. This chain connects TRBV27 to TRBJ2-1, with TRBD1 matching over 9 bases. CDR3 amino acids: CASSLDRGLYNEQFF. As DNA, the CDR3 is TGTGCCAGCAGTTTGGACAGGGGCCTCTACAATGAGCAGTTCTTC.